A single sample is the source of the 22 T cell receptor beta chains below, sequenced in a study of response to subunit inactivated influenza vaccine. A single record per CDR3 protein comes from TCRdb applying MiXCR to the RT-PCR reads. The repertoire has fewer than 400,000 distinct CDR3 sequences, less than 25% of them found once; the top ten carry more than 8.5%. The source material was PBMCs from blood, sampled approximately 20 months after vaccination. The source of these receptors is a man aged 50-75 years who received an inactivated influenza vaccine.

J is TRBJ1-1 and V is TRBV28, with unresolved D. V dropped 1 base and J dropped 1 base, with 7 bases sitting between them. The CDR3 is made up of 14 amino acids. Germline V gene sequence: CDR1 MDHEN, CDR2 SYDVKM. CDR3 protein: CASSLYITNTEAFF. The CDR3 DNA is TGTGCCAGCAGTTTATATATAACGAACACTGAAGCTTTCTTT.

This clonotype came up many times. The chain uses TRBV28 and TRBJ1-1; no clear D gene. This CDR3 is built from 13 residues. CDR1 is MDHEN, CDR2 SYDVKM, per germline. The V and J ends lost 2 bases and 0 bases respectively, with 4 bases between them. This CDR3 reads CASSLHMNTEAFF. The CDR3 DNA reads as TGTGCCAGCAGTTTACATATGAACACTGAAGCTTTCTTT. The complete variable domain, with remaining parts taken from reference TRBV28 and TRBJ1-1, reads DVKVTQSSRYLVKRTGEKVFLECVQDMDHENMFWYRQDPGLGLRLIYFSYDVKMKEKGDIPEGYSVSREKKERFSLILESASTNQTSMYLCASSLHMNTEAFFGQGTRLTVV.

This clonotype has a handful of counts. This rearrangement joins TRBV11-2 to TRBJ1-1; possibly TRBD1 for D (5 bases). Germline CDR1 and CDR2: SGHAT and FQNNGV. The CDR3 spans 14 residues. V shed 6 bases and J shed 4 bases, with 15 bases lying between them. The CDR3 reads CASRSLREGTEAFF. CDR3 sequence (DNA): TGTGCCAGCAGGTCTCTCAGGGAGGGCACTGAAGCTTTCTTT.

The V and J genes are TRBV11-3 and TRBJ1-1; D unresolved. Germline-derived CDR1 and CDR2 are SGHNT and YENEEA. The CDR3 has 13 residues. Trimming removed 0 bases at V and 1 base at J, with 3 bases between. CDR3 DNA sequence: TGTGCCAGCAGCTTAGAGACGAACACTGAAGCTTTCTTT. It codes for CASSLETNTEAFF. Variable domain in full (rest from reference TRBV11-3 and TRBJ1-1): EAGVVQSPRYKIIEKKQPVAFWCNPISGHNTLYWYLQNLGQGPELLIRYENEEAVDDSQLPKDRFSAERLKGVDSTLKIQPAELGDSAVYLCASSLETNTEAFFGQGTRLTVV.

This clonotype was recorded many times. This rearrangement joins TRBV4-2 to TRBJ1-4, with D perhaps TRBD1 (5 bases). The germline V gene encodes CDR1 LGHNA and CDR2 YNFKEQ. CDR3 size: 15 residues. V was clipped by 4 bases and J by 7 bases, with 16 bases between them. This chain's CDR3 is CASSPDGTPPEKLFF. The CDR3 DNA reads TGTGCCAGCAGCCCCGACGGGACTCCTCCTGAAAAACTGTTTTTT.

This clonotype turned up a few times. The CDR3 sequence: CASSHGVGLDEQYF. The CDR3 region has the DNA TGTGCCAGCTCCCACGGTGTGGGGCTTGACGAGCAGTACTTC. This chain links TRBV18 with TRBJ2-7, with D perhaps matching TRBD1 (5 bases). Trimming cost V 6 bases and J 5 bases, with 17 bases left between them. CDR3 length: 14 amino acids. The germline gives CDR1 KGHSH, CDR2 LQKENI.

This clonotype was seen a single time. The rearrangement uses TRBV6-2 or TRBV6-3 and TRBJ2-7; 10 nucleotides match TRBD2. Germline CDR1 and CDR2: MNHEY and SVGEGT. J lost 2 bases, V lost 5 bases, and 15 bases had no gene match. There are 18 residues in the CDR3. CDR3 protein: CASSPGRLLAGKTYEQYF. As DNA, the CDR3 is TGTGCCAGCAGTCCCGGCAGACTACTAGCGGGGAAAACCTACGAGCAGTACTTC.

This clonotype was picked up a small number of times. The chain joins TRBV3-1 to TRBJ1-2; TRBD1 matches at 9 bases. Trimming at V came to 1 base and at J to 7 bases, leaving 7 bases not matched to a gene. The CDR3 runs 15 residues. Germline V gene sequence: CDR1 LGHDT, CDR2 YNNKEL (reference sequence). The CDR3 coding sequence is TGTGCCAGCAGCCAAGTCCCGGGACAGGGTCCTGGCTACACCTTC. Protein: CASSQVPGQGPGYTF.

This clonotype has a count of ten or more. The chain carries TRBV7-9 and TRBJ2-5; D may be TRBD2 (6 bases). V was pared by 5 bases and J by 1 base, with 14 bases between. The length of the CDR3 is 15 residues. CDR1 SEHNR and CDR2 FQNEAQ come from the germline V gene (reference sequence). This CDR3 reads CASSLSGTPQETQYF. CDR3 nucleotide sequence: TGTGCCAGCAGCCTTAGCGGTACGCCCCAAGAGACCCAGTACTTC.

Only a few counts were recorded for this clonotype. In nucleotides, the CDR3 is TGTGCCAGCAAGGCGGTCGGGACAGGGGCGAACACTGAAGCTTTCTTT. It translates to CASKAVGTGANTEAFF. The chain couples TRBV27 to TRBJ1-1; 10 nucleotides line up with TRBD1. This CDR3 is 16 amino acids long. Germline trimming cut 7 bases from V and 1 base from J; bases unmatched to any gene: 9. The V gene's germline CDR1 is MNHEY and CDR2 SMNVEV (reference sequence).

The sample holds many counts of this clonotype. The V gene is TRBV12-3 or TRBV12-4, the J gene TRBJ2-1; D is possibly TRBD1 (6 bases). CDR3 length: 15 amino acids. V was cut by 1 base and J by 5 bases, with 12 bases left in between. The CDR3 is CASSLDWAGDNEQFF. The DNA of the CDR3 is TGTGCCAGCAGTTTAGACTGGGCAGGGGACAATGAGCAGTTCTTC.

This clonotype showed up many times. The V gene is TRBV20-1, the J gene TRBJ1-1; a weak D match, TRBD1 (5 bases). V was cut by 6 bases and J by 7 bases, with 15 bases left in between. Germline V gene sequence: CDR1 DFQATT, CDR2 SNEGSKA (reference sequence). The CDR3 is 12 amino acids. The CDR3, as DNA: TGCAGTGCGGATGGGGGGAATATTGAAGCTTTCTTT. This translates into CSADGGNIEAFF.

J is TRBJ2-2 and V is TRBV28, with 7 bases identical to TRBD1. This CDR3 is 15 amino acids long. V dropped 7 bases and J dropped 4; count of bases not matched to a gene: 9. CDR1 is MDHEN and CDR2 is SYDVKM in the germline V gene. CDR3 in amino acids: CASTPTGQGTGELFF. The CDR3 DNA follows: TGTGCCAGCACCCCGACAGGGCAGGGCACCGGGGAGCTGTTTTTT.

V and J are TRBV7-2 and TRBJ2-7, with D tentatively TRBD1 or TRBD2 (5 bases each). The V end was cut by 1 base, the J end by 7 bases, with 11 bases between. Germline V gene data show CDR1 as SGHTA and CDR2 as FQGNSA. This CDR3 spans 13 amino acids. The CDR3 bases are TGTGCCAGCAGCTTAGGGGCAGGGAGAGAGCAGTACTTC. It specifies CASSLGAGREQYF.

This chain connects TRBV20-1 to TRBJ1-1; 7 positions match TRBD1. In germline, CDR1 is DFQATT, CDR2 SNEGSKA (reference sequence). The CDR3 runs to 14 residues. Trimming removed 5 bases from V and 1 base from J; junction bases left unmatched: 7. CDR3 DNA sequence: TGCAGTGCTCAATTCGGACAGGCGAACACTGAAGCTTTCTTT. Its translation is CSAQFGQANTEAFF.

The CDR3 bases are TGTGCCAGCAGCTTAGCGAATTTGGCGATCGATGCTTTCTTT. Amino acids: CASSLANLAIDAFF. The chain combines TRBV7-9 with TRBJ1-1; no clear D. The V end was cut by 0 bases, the J end by 11 bases, with 16 bases between. The CDR3 loop spans 14 amino acids. Germline V gene sequence: CDR1 SEHNR, CDR2 FQNEAQ (reference sequence).

The V gene is TRBV7-9, the J gene TRBJ1-6, with TRBD1 as a possible D gene (6 bases). Germline V lookup: CDR1 SEHNR, CDR2 FQNEAQ (reference sequence). This CDR3 is 15 amino acids long. Trimming shortened V by 5 bases and J by 7 bases, and 15 bases separated the two germline ends. DNA for the CDR3: TGTGCCAGCAGCCCGCGTGCGGACAGAAATTCACCCCTCCACTTT. Residues: CASSPRADRNSPLHF.

The sample holds many counts of this clonotype. J is TRBJ1-1 and V is TRBV5-1; 8 bases are a match to TRBD1. CDR1 and CDR2 from the germline V gene are SGHRS and YFSETQ. The CDR3 consists of 15 residues. V shed 3 bases, J shed 2 bases, and the junction held 6 bases outside the gene matches. The CDR3 nucleotides read TGCGCCAGCAGCTGGACAGGGAGTGATAACACTGAAGCTTTCTTT. It yields the protein CASSWTGSDNTEAFF.

This rearrangement joins TRBV5-1 to TRBJ2-1, with D possibly being TRBD1 (7 bases). With 7 bases removed from V and 6 bases from J, the gap between germline ends came to 17 bases. The CDR3 contains 14 residues. Germline assignment: CDR1 SGHRS and CDR2 YFSETQ. The CDR3 here is CASAEGASVNEQFF. CDR3 nucleotide sequence: TGCGCCAGCGCCGAGGGGGCTAGCGTCAATGAGCAGTTCTTC. Together with reference TRBV5-1 and TRBJ2-1, the CDR3 gives the full variable domain: KAGVTQTPRYLIKTRGQQVTLSCSPISGHRSVSWYQQTPGQGLQFLFEYFSETQRNKGNFPGRFSGRQFSNSRSEMNVSTLELGDSALYLCASAEGASVNEQFFGPGTRLTVL.

This clonotype is judged medium-sized. The V gene is TRBV20-1, the J gene TRBJ2-7, with TRBD1 matching 7 bases. J gave up 3 bases and V 3 bases, and 5 bases lay outside the gene matches. The CDR3 is 13 amino acids. Germline CDR1 and CDR2: DFQATT and SNEGSKA (reference sequence). The CDR3 DNA reads as TGCAGTGCTAGGGGGACAGCGGACTACGAGCAGTACTTC. Residues: CSARGTADYEQYF.

The CDR3 here is CATTRTSAGELFF. The CDR3 DNA sequence: TGTGCCACCACTAGGACGTCAGCCGGGGAGCTGTTTTTT. The chain carries TRBV19 and TRBJ2-2; maybe TRBD2 (5 bases). This CDR3 comprises 13 residues. Between the trimmed V and J ends, which lost 10 bases and 6 bases, there was a span of 15 bases. CDR1 and CDR2 (germline): LNHDA, SQIVND (reference sequence).

This clonotype was found a few times. The chain uses TRBV5-1 and TRBJ2-1; the D is unclear. Trimming shortened V by 7 bases and J by 3 bases, and 14 bases separated the two germline ends. The CDR3 totals 14 residues. Looked up from germline, CDR1 is SGHRS and CDR2 is YFSETQ. The CDR3 bases are TGCGCCAGCTCCGAAGCTGTATTCTACAATGAGCAGTTCTTC. It encodes CASSEAVFYNEQFF.